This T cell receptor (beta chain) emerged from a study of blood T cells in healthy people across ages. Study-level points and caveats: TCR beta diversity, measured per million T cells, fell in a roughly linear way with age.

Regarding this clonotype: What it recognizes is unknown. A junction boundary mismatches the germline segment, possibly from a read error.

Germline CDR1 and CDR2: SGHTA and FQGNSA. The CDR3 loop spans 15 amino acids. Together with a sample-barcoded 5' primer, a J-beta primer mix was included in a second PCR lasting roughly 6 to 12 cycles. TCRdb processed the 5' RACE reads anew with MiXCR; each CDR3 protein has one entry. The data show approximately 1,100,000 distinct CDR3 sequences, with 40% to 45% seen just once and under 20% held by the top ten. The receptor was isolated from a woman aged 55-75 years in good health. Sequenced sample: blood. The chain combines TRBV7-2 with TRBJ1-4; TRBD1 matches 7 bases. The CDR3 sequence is CASSSQTGRNEKLFF. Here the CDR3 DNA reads TGTGCCAGCAGCTCTCAGACAGGGCGCAATGAAAAGCTGTTTTTT.